This T cell receptor (beta chain) was obtained from a study of shared clonotypes between healthy human individuals. This CDR3 contains 13 residues. Germline CDR1 is MNHEY and CDR2 is SVGAGI. The V segment lost 2 bases and the J segment 8 bases; nucleotides outside the gene matches: 5. As regards this clone: The sample contains more than one DNA sequence encoding this CDR3.

Using immunoSEQ multiplex PCR, the repertoire was profiled, and TCRdb retains in-frame clones only, with some absent. Of millions of clones in the sample, roughly nine tenths were seen once. From CD4+ cells came CD45RA+ naive and CD45RA-negative memory subsets. The sequencing input was naive CD4+ T cells sorted from blood. Described subset: CD45RA+ positively selected. The sequence was obtained from a man between 18 and 35 years old in good health. V gene TRBV6-5 combines with J gene TRBJ1-2; 7 bases map to TRBD1. The CDR3 spells CASSYPQGDGYTF. Written as DNA, the CDR3 is TGTGCCAGCAGTTACCCTCAGGGGGACGGCTACACCTTC.